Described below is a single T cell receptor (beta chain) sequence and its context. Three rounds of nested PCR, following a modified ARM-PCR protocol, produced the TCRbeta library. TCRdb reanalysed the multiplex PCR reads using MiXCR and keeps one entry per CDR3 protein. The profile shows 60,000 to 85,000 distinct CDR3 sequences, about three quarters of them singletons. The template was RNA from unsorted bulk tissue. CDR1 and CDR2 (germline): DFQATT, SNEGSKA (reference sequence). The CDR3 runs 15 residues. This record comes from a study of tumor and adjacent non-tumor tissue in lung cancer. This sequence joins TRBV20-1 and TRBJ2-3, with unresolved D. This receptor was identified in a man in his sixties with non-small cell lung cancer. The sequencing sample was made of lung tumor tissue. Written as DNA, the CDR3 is TGCAATGTTAGAGCACAACAGAGAATGACAGATACGCAGTATTTT. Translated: CNVRAQQRMTDTQYF.